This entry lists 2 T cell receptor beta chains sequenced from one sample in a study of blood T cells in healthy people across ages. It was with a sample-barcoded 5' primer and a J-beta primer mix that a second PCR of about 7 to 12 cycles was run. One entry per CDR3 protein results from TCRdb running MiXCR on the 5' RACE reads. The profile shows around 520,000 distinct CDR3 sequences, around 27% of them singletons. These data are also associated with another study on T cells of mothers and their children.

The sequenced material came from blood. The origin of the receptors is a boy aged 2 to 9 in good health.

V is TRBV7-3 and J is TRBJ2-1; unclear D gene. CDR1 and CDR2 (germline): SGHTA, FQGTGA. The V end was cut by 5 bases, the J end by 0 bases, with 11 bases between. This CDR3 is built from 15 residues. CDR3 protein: CASSPGADSYNEQFF. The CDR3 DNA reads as TGTGCCAGCAGCCCCGGTGCGGACTCCTACAATGAGCAGTTCTTC.

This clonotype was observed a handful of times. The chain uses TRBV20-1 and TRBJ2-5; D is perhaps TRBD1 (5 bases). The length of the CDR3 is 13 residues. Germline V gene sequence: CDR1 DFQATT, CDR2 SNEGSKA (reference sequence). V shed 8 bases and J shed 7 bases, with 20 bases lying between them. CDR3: CSTHPRPQGTQYF. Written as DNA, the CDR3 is TGCAGTACCCACCCCAGGCCTCAGGGGACCCAGTACTTC.